The T cell receptor beta chain under discussion was sequenced for a study of T cells in women clearing cervical HPV infection. The wider study: Case blood was drawn when the lesion was first found; control blood after infection became undetectable. General observations from the study: Controls had more TRBV6-7 (about 0.16%) than cases (around 0.11%).

Average input was around 1,200 ng genomic DNA for immunoSEQ TCR beta CDR3 amplification. The protocol was immunoSEQ multiplex PCR, while the TCRdb copy is restricted to in-frame clones and leaves out a portion. The sample has about 22,000 clones; the top ten hold over 9%. Germline CDR1 reads DFQATT; CDR2 reads SNEGSKA (reference sequence). Germline trimming cut 1 base from V and 7 bases from J; bases unmatched to any gene: 9. This CDR3 is 16 amino acids long. Of note for this clone: Its specificity is not known. The missing CDR3 end, 3 residues past where the read stops, is filled in from the germline J gene.

The chain joins TRBV20-1 to TRBJ2-1; 11 bases are shared with TRBD2. The sequence derives from a woman aged 18 to 75 with a cervical HPV16 infection that either progressed to CIN3+ or cleared (not recorded which). Sequencing used blood buffy coat. The part of the CDR3 DNA that was read is TGCAGTGCTAGAGCGGTACTAGCGGGAGTTGGTAATGAG. Translated: CSARAVLAGVGNE. The complete CDR3 reads CSARAVLAGVGNEQFF.